The entry below describes one T cell receptor (beta chain). The sample originates from a study of blood T cell repertoires in COVID-19. Study details: Specimens from acute and convalescent COVID-19 originated in the United States, Italy and Spain. PBMCs, B-cell-depleted T cells, or T cells were the source of the cDNA or gDNA that made up the material.

Under the authors' procedure: Amplification of reference gene primers provided the estimated nucleated cell counts. Libraries were prepared by immunoSEQ multiplex PCR; TCRdb keeps only in-frame clonotypes and omits some of them. Clonal size and the V and J genes are those of that table, whereas D and trimming came from the DNA. The sample contains about 240,000 clones, over 80% of which appear only once. V dropped 7 bases and J dropped 3; count of bases not matched to a gene: 12. The length of the CDR3 is 17 residues. From germline, CDR1 is SGHTS and CDR2 YDEGEE. Source material: peripheral blood. The chain employs TRBV5-8 and TRBJ2-3; 12 bases are a match to TRBD1. This receptor was obtained from a man younger than 40 who had recovered from COVID-19. The CDR3 is CASPEVPGQGATDTQYF. CDR3 sequence (DNA): TGTGCCAGCCCTGAGGTGCCGGGACAGGGGGCGACAGATACGCAGTATTTT.